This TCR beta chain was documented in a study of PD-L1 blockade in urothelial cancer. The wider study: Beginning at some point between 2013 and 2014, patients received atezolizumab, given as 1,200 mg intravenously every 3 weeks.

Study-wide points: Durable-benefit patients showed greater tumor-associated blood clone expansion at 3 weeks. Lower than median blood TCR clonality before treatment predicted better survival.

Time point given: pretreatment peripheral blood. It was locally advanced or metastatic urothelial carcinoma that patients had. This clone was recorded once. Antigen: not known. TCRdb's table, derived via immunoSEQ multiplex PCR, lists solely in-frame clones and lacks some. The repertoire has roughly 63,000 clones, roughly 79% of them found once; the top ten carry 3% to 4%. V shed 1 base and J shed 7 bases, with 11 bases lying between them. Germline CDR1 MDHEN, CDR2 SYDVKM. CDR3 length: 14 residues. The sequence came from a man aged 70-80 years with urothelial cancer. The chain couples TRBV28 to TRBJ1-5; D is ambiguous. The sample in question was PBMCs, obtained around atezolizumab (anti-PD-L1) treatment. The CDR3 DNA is TGTGCCAGCAGTTTATTTGGGGAGCGGCAGCCCCAGCATTTT. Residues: CASSLFGERQPQHF.